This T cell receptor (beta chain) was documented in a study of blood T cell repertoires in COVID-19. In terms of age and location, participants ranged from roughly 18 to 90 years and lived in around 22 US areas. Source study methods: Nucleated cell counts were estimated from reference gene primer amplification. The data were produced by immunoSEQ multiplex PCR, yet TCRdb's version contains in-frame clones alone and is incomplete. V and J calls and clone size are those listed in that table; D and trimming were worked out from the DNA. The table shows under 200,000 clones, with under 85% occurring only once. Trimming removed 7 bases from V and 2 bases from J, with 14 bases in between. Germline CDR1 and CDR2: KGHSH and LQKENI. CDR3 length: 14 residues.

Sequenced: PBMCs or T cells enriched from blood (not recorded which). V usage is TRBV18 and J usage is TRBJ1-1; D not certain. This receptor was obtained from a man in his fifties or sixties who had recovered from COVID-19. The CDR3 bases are TGTGCCAGCTTTTTTCGGGAGCTTAACACTGAAGCTTTCTTT. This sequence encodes CASFFRELNTEAFF.